The next 21 T cell receptor beta chains were all read from a single sample in a study of blood T cells in healthy people across ages. A J-beta primer mix and a sample-barcoded 5' primer were used in a second PCR of roughly 6 to 12 cycles. TCRdb reanalysed the 5' RACE reads using MiXCR and keeps one entry per CDR3 protein. The sample lists 650,000 or so distinct CDR3 sequences, 40% to 65% occurring once. Material for sequencing was blood. These receptors all come from a woman of 80 years or more in good health.

The rearrangement uses TRBV3-1 and TRBJ2-3, with D unresolved. Germline V CDR1 and CDR2: LGHDT, YNNKEL (reference sequence). CDR3 length: 15 amino acids. The ends were cut back, 0 bases at V and 5 bases at J, with 12 bases in the middle. The CDR3 bases are TGTGCCAGCAGCCAAGAAGAGGTCCGTGGAGATACGCAGTATTTT. It codes for CASSQEEVRGDTQYF.

The chain employs TRBV7-2 and TRBJ2-7, with 8 nucleotides matching TRBD2. The CDR3 consists of 14 residues. Germline V gives CDR1 SGHTA, CDR2 FQGNSA. The V segment lost 7 bases and the J segment 3 bases; nucleotides outside the gene matches: 8. CDR3 sequence (DNA): TGTGCCAGCAAGCTAGGTGCGGGGGGCTACGAGCAGTACTTC. The encoded protein is CASKLGAGGYEQYF.

This clonotype was seen a few times. The chain is built from TRBV7-8 and TRBJ2-3, with TRBD1 matching 7 bases. J was trimmed by 0 bases and V by 4 bases; bases with no gene match: 4. The CDR3 is 15 residues long. Germline lookup yields CDR1 SGHVS and CDR2 FQNEAQ. CDR3 bases: TGTGCCAGCAGCTGGAGGACAGGTAGCACAGATACGCAGTATTTT. Amino acids: CASSWRTGSTDTQYF. Filled out from reference TRBV7-8 and TRBJ2-3, the complete variable domain reads GAGVSQSPRYKVAKRGQDVALRCDPISGHVSLFWYQQALGQGPEFLTYFQNEAQLDKSGLPSDRFFAERPEGSVSTLKIQRTQQEDSAVYLCASSWRTGSTDTQYFGPGTRLTVL.

This clonotype was seen a few times. The V and J genes are TRBV20-1 and TRBJ1-2, with 7 nucleotides matching TRBD1. The germline CDR1 and CDR2 sequences are DFQATT and SNEGSKA (reference sequence). V shed 4 bases and J 3 bases; nucleotides not matched to a gene: 5. CDR3 length equals 13 residues. For the CDR3, the DNA is TGCAGTGCTAATAGGGACAGTTACTATGGCTACACCTTC. The encoded protein is CSANRDSYYGYTF.

The rearrangement joins TRBV20-1 to TRBJ1-1, with a possible D match to TRBD1 (5 bases). From germline, CDR1 is DFQATT and CDR2 SNEGSKA (reference sequence). The V end was cut by 3 bases, the J end by 1 base, with 15 bases between. The CDR3 spans 15 residues. This chain's CDR3 is CSARFPGRENTEAFF. The CDR3 DNA reads TGCAGTGCTAGGTTTCCGGGACGGGAGAACACTGAAGCTTTCTTT.

The chain joins TRBV9 to TRBJ1-2; the D gene is possibly TRBD1 (5 bases). The CDR3 contains 14 residues. Looked up from germline, CDR1 is SGDLS and CDR2 is YYNGEE. The V and J ends lost 3 bases and 3 bases respectively, with 12 bases between them. The chain's CDR3 is CASSALQVYYGYTF. The CDR3 nucleotides read TGTGCCAGCAGCGCACTACAGGTTTACTATGGCTACACCTTC.

This chain connects TRBV20-1 to TRBJ2-3, with 8 bases that match TRBD2. The CDR3 runs to 13 residues. Trimming took 3 bases from V and 5 from J; bases not matched to a gene: 4. Germline V CDR1 and CDR2: DFQATT, SNEGSKA (reference sequence). The chain's CDR3 is CSASSTSGDTQYF. The CDR3 DNA is TGCAGTGCTAGTAGCACTAGCGGAGATACGCAGTATTTT.

The J gene is TRBJ1-2, the V gene TRBV12-3 or TRBV12-4; tentative D call: TRBD1 (5 bases). The CDR3 is 12 residues long. V was clipped by 8 bases and J by 3 bases, with 10 bases between them. The CDR3, as DNA: TGTGCCAGCTCGACAGCCCACTATGGCTACACCTTC. Its protein is CASSTAHYGYTF.

Regarding this clonotype: This may stem from a read error, because a much larger clone lies one nucleotide away. The chain couples TRBV29-1 to TRBJ2-5, with 9 bases identical to TRBD1. The CDR3 covers 14 residues. Germline V lookup: CDR1 SQVTM, CDR2 ANQGSEA. V was pared by 3 bases and J by 11 bases, with 13 bases of the junction left unmatched. CDR3 protein: CSVDYRGRGNEQYF. Here the CDR3 DNA reads TGCAGCGTTGACTACAGGGGGCGTGGAAATGAGCAGTACTTC.

This chain connects TRBV10-3 to TRBJ2-1, with TRBD1 identical over 12 bases. V shed 4 bases and J 8 bases; nucleotides not matched to a gene: 9. Germline assignment: CDR1 ENHRY and CDR2 SYGVKD. This CDR3 contains 16 residues. The CDR3 DNA is TGTGCCATCAGTGGGCCGGGACAGGGGGCTTTAGATGAGCAGTTCTTC. Its protein is CAISGPGQGALDEQFF.

The rearrangement links TRBV7-9 to TRBJ1-2, with 9 bases matching TRBD1. The germline gives CDR1 SEHNR, CDR2 FQNEAQ (reference sequence). CDR3 length: 15 amino acids. V lost 2 bases to trimming and J lost 7 bases; unmatched junction nucleotides: 8. DNA of the CDR3: TGTGCCAGCAGCTTACCGGGACAGGGCCGGGGTGGCTACACCTTC. This encodes CASSLPGQGRGGYTF.

Concerning this clonotype itself: A much larger clone sits a single nucleotide away, making a read error possible. The genes are TRBV9 and TRBJ2-5, with 13 positions matching TRBD2. In germline, CDR1 is SGDLS, CDR2 YYNGEE. There are 17 residues in the CDR3. CDR3 loop: CASCVRRTSGSQETQYF. The CDR3 bases are TGTGCCAGCTGCGTCCGCCGGACTAGCGGGAGCCAAGAGACCCAGTACTTC.

The chain employs TRBV20-1 and TRBJ1-5; D is unclear. Trimming shortened V by 3 bases and J by 6 bases, and 18 bases separated the two germline ends. Germline V gene data show CDR1 as DFQATT and CDR2 as SNEGSKA (reference sequence). The CDR3 sequence is 15 residues long. The CDR3 DNA is TGCAGTGCTAGTTCGAGCCGAATATATAGTCAGCCCCAGCATTTT. Its protein is CSASSSRIYSQPQHF.

This clonotype was found a few times. The rearrangement uses TRBV28 and TRBJ1-5; 8 bases are shared with TRBD1. V gave up 2 bases and J gave up 4 bases; unmatched junction bases: 10. The germline gives CDR1 MDHEN, CDR2 SYDVKM. The CDR3 sequence is 17 residues long. CDR3 sequence: CASSLPKQGGANQPQHF. CDR3 DNA sequence: TGTGCCAGCAGTTTACCCAAACAGGGGGGAGCAAATCAGCCCCAGCATTTT.

V is TRBV7-2 and J is TRBJ2-4, with 9 bases aligning to TRBD1. The DNA end lines up better with TRBJ2-7; the J call may be wrong. The CDR3 is 14 residues long. Germline V lookup: CDR1 SGHTA, CDR2 FQGNSA. CDR3 amino acids: CASSRDRAIYEQYF. The CDR3 nucleotides are TGTGCCAGCAGCCGGGACAGGGCTATCTACGAGCAGTACTTC.

This clonotype occurred once. The chain combines TRBV6-4 with TRBJ2-7; TRBD1 might be the D (5 bases). The CDR3 runs 15 residues. In germline, CDR1 is MRHNA, CDR2 SNTAGT. V shed 3 bases and J shed 0 bases, with 12 bases lying between them. The CDR3 reads CASSERQGSSYEQYF. CDR3 nucleotides: TGTGCCAGCAGTGAAAGGCAGGGAAGCTCCTACGAGCAGTACTTC.

The rearrangement links TRBV20-1 to TRBJ1-2; D is undetermined. CDR1 and CDR2 (germline): DFQATT, SNEGSKA (reference sequence). The ends were cut back, 0 bases at V and 7 bases at J, with 6 bases in the middle. The CDR3 runs to 11 residues. The CDR3 bases are TGCAGTGCTAGAGAAAGGGCTGGCTACACCTTC. It is translated as CSARERAGYTF.

The genes are TRBV24-1 and TRBJ2-7; D unclear. Trimming cost V 5 bases and J 3 bases, with 19 bases left between them. The CDR3 spans 16 residues. CDR1 is KGHDR, CDR2 SFDVKD, per germline. The CDR3 spells CATSGSNTREVYEQYF. The CDR3 coding sequence is TGTGCCACCAGTGGTTCCAATACAAGAGAGGTCTACGAGCAGTACTTC.

There are many counts of this clonotype. The chain uses TRBV29-1 and TRBJ2-7, with TRBD2 identical over 14 bases. CDR1 is SQVTM and CDR2 is ANQGSEA in the germline V gene. With V trimmed by 5 bases and J by 5 bases, 11 bases remained unmatched. The CDR3 loop spans 16 amino acids. Written as DNA, the CDR3 is TGCAGCGTTTCTGGGACTAGCGGGAGTCCCCTCCACGAGCAGTACTTC. Its translation: CSVSGTSGSPLHEQYF.

The chain has TRBV6-6 and TRBJ2-4; D is uncertain. Per germline, CDR1 MNHNY and CDR2 SVGAGI (reference sequence). This CDR3 is 11 amino acids long. V was trimmed by 6 bases and J by 9 bases, leaving 9 bases between them. CDR3 nucleotide sequence: TGTGCCAGCAGGGTAGGGCGCATTCAGTACTTC. Residues: CASRVGRIQYF.

Only a few counts were recorded for this clonotype. It may be a read error: a sequence one base away is much more abundant. This chain joins TRBV27 and TRBJ2-5; 12 bases are shared with TRBD2. The V gene end was trimmed by 5 bases and the J gene end by 11 bases; junction bases not matched to a gene: 12. Germline CDR1 is MNHEY and CDR2 is SMNVEV (reference sequence). The CDR3 consists of 15 residues. CDR3 in DNA: TGTGCCAGCAGTGAAGGACTAGCGGGACTCAATGAGCAGTACTTC. Protein: CASSEGLAGLNEQYF.